This T cell receptor beta chain was observed in a study of blood T cell repertoires in COVID-19. Overall study: Samples came from the United States, Italy and Spain, spanning acute and convalescent COVID-19. From T cells, B-cell-depleted T cells, or PBMCs came the material, which was cDNA or gDNA.

The CDR3 contains 15 residues. V was trimmed by 0 bases and J by 2 bases, leaving 11 bases between them. CDR1 GTSNPN and CDR2 SVGIG come from the germline V gene (reference sequence). In the authors' workflow: From reference gene primer amplification, estimates of nucleated cell counts were derived. Only in-frame clones appear in the TCRdb table, and some are missing; sequencing was by immunoSEQ multiplex PCR. V, J and clone size are taken as reported in that table, and D and trimming were inferred from the DNA itself. Here the sample spans some 74,000 clones, approximately 80% being singletons. The rearrangement links TRBV30 to TRBJ1-5; D ambiguous. The clonotype originates from a human donor in a cohort sampled during active COVID-19. The specimen sequenced was peripheral blood. For the CDR3, the DNA is TGTGCCTGGAGTGTCTCGGGATTTGGCAATCAGCCCCAGCATTTT. It translates to CAWSVSGFGNQPQHF. The complete variable domain, with remaining parts taken from reference TRBV30 and TRBJ1-5, reads SQTIHQWPATLVQPVGSPLSLECTVEGTSNPNLYWYRQAAGRGLQLLFYSVGIGQISSEVPQNLSASRPQDRQFILSSKKLLLSDSGFYLCAWSVSGFGNQPQHFGDGTRLSIL.